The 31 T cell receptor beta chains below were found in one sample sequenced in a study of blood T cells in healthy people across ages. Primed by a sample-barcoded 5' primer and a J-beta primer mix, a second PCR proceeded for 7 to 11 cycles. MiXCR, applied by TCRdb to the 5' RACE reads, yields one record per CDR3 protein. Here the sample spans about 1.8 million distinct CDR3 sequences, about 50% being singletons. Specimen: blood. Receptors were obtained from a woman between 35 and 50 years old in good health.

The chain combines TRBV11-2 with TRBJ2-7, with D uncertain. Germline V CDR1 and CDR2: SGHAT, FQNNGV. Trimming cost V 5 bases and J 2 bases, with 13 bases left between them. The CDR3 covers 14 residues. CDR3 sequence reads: CASSRSDHTYEQYF. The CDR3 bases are TGTGCCAGCAGCCGAAGCGATCACACCTACGAGCAGTACTTC.

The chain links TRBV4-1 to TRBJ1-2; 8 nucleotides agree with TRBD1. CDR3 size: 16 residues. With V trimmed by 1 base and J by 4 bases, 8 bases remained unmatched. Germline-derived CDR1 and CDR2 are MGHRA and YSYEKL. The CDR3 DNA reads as TGCGCCAGCAGCCAAGCGGCCGACAGGGGCCTCTATGGCTACACCTTC. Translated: CASSQAADRGLYGYTF.

Written as DNA, the CDR3 is TGTGCCAGGGCGGGGTCCTGCACAGATACGCAGTATTTT. It translates to CARAGSCTDTQYF. This chain connects TRBV9 to TRBJ2-3, with a possible D match to TRBD2 (6 bases). The CDR3 contains 13 residues. Germline V CDR1 and CDR2: SGDLS, YYNGEE. Trimming took off 8 bases at V and 1 base at J, with 11 bases between the two ends. Full variable domain (outside the CDR3, taken from reference TRBV9 and TRBJ2-3): DSGVTQTPKHLITATGQRVTLRCSPRSGDLSVYWYQQSLDQGLQFLIQYYNGEERAKGNILERFSAQQFPDLHSELNLSSLELGDSALYFCARAGSCTDTQYFGPGTRLTVL.

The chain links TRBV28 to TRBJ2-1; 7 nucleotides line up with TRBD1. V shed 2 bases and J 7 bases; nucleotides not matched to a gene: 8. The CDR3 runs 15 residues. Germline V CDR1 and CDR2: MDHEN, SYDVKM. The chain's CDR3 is CASSLSDRVRNEQFF. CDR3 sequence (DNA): TGTGCCAGCAGTTTAAGCGACAGGGTTAGGAATGAGCAGTTCTTC.

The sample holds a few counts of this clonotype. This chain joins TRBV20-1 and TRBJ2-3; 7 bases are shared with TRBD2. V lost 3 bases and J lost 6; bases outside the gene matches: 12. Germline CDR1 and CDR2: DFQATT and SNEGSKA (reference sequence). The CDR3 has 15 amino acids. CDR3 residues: CSASLAVGRGDTQYF. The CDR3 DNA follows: TGCAGTGCTAGTCTAGCGGTAGGACGGGGCGATACGCAGTATTTT.

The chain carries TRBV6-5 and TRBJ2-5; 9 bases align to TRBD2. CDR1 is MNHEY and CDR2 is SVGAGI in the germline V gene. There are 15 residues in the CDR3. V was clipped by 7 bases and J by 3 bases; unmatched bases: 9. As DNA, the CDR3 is TGTGCCAGCAACTCTTTAGGACTAGCGAAAGAGACCCAGTACTTC. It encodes CASNSLGLAKETQYF.

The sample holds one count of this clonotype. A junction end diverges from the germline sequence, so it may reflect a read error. The CDR3 protein is CASTKRPRDSGTDTRYF. CDR3 bases: TGTGCCAGCACTAAACGGCCCCGGGACAGCGGCACAGATACGCGGTATTTT. This chain joins TRBV7-8 and TRBJ2-3; TRBD1 matches 7 bases. Germline CDR1 is SGHVS and CDR2 is FQNEAQ. CDR3 size: 17 residues.

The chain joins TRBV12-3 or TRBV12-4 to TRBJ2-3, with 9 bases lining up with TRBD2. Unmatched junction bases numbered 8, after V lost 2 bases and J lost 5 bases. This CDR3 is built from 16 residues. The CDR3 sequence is CASSLLVRGGKDTQYF. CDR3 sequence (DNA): TGTGCCAGCAGTTTATTGGTGCGGGGGGGCAAAGATACGCAGTATTTT.

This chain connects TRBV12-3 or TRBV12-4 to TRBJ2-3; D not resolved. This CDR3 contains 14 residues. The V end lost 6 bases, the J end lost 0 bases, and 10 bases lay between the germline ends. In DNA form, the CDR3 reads TGTGCCAGCAGGCGGCAGTTTAGCACAGATACGCAGTATTTT. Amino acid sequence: CASRRQFSTDTQYF.

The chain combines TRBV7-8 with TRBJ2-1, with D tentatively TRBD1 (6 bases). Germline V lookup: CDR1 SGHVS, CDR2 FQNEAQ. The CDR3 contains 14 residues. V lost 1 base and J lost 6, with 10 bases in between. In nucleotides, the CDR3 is TGTGCCAGCAGCTTAGGCAGGGGATTCAATGAGCAGTTCTTC. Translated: CASSLGRGFNEQFF.

CDR3 coding DNA: TGTGCCAGCAGTGAAGCCGAGAACTATGGCTACACCTTC. Its translation is CASSEAENYGYTF. The chain combines TRBV2 with TRBJ1-2, with D unresolved. This CDR3 contains 13 residues. V shed 0 bases and J shed 2 bases, with 4 bases lying between them. Germline CDR1 and CDR2: SNHLY and FYNNEI.

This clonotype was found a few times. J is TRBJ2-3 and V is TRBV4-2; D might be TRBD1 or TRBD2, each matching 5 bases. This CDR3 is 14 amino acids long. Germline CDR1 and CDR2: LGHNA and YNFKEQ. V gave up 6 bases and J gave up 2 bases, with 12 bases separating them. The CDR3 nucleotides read TGTGCCAGCAGTATAGGGGAGACCACAGATACGCAGTATTTT. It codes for CASSIGETTDTQYF.

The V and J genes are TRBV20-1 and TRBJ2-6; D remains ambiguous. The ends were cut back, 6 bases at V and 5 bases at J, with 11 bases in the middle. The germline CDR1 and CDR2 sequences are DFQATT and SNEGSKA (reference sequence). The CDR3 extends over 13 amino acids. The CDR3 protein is CSAGLIRANVLTF. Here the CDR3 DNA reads TGCAGTGCCGGTTTGATAAGGGCCAACGTCCTGACTTTC.

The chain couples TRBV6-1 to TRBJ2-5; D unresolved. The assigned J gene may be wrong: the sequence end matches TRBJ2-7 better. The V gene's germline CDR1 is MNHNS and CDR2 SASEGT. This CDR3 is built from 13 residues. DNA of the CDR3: TGTGCCAGCAGTGCCACTACGACCTACGAGCAGTACTTC. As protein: CASSATTTYEQYF.

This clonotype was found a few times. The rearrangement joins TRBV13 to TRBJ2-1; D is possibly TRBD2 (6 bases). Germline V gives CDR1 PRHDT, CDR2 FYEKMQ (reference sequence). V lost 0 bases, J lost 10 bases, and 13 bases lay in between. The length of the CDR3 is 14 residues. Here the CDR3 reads CASSLGVGTREQFF. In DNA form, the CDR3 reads TGTGCCAGCAGCTTAGGTGTCGGGACTCGGGAGCAGTTCTTC.

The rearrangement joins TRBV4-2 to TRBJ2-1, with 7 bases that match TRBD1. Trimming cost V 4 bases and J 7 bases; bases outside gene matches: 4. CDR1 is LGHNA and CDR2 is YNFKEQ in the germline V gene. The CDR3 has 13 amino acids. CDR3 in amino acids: CASSLSDRNEQFF. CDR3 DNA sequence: TGTGCCAGCAGCCTATCGGACAGGAATGAGCAGTTCTTC.

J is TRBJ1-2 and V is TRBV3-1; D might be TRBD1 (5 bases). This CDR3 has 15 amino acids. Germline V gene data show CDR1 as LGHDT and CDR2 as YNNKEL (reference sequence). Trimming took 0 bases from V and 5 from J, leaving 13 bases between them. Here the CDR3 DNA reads TGTGCCAGCAGCCAAGATGTGAGGGGAGGATATGGCTACACCTTC. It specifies CASSQDVRGGYGYTF.

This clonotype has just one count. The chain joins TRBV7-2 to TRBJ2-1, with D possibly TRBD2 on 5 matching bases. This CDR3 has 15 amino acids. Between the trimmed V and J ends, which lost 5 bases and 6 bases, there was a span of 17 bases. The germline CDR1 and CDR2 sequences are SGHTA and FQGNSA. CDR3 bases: TGTGCCAGCAGCCGGAGGAGTGGGGTAGGCAATGAGCAGTTCTTC. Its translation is CASSRRSGVGNEQFF.

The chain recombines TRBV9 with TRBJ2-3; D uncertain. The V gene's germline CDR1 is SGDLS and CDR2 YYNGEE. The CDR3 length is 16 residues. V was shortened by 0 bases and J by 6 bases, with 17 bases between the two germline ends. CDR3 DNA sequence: TGTGCCAGCAGCGTAGGGCAGGTCCTGGTTTCGGATACGCAGTATTTT. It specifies CASSVGQVLVSDTQYF.

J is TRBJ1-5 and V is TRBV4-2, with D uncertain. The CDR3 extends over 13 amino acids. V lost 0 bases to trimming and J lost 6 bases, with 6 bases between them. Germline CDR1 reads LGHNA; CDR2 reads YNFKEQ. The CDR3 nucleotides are TGTGCCAGCAGCCAAGAGGAGGGTCAGCCCCAGCATTTT. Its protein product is CASSQEEGQPQHF.

Here the CDR3 reads CAISESDGGRLTDTQYF. In DNA form, the CDR3 reads TGTGCCATCAGTGAGTCTGACGGGGGGCGTCTTACAGATACGCAGTATTTT. The chain employs TRBV10-3 and TRBJ2-3; possibly TRBD2 for D (7 bases). The CDR3 spans 17 residues. V lost 0 bases and J lost 3, with 16 bases in between. Germline V gives CDR1 ENHRY, CDR2 SYGVKD.

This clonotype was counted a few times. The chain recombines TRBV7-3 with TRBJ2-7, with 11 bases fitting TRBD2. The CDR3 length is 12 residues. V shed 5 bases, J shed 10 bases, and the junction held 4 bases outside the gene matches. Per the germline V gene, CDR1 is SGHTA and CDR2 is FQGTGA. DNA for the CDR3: TGTGCCAGCAGCCTACTAGCGGGGGATCAGTACTTC. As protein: CASSLLAGDQYF.

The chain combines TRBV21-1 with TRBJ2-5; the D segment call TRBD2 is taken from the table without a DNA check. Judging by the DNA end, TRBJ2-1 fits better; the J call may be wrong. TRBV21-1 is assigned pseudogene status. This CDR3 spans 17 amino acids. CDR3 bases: TGTGCCAGCAACCCTCGCTGGTACTCCCGAGGGGAGGAGACCCAGTTCTTC. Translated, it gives CASNPRWYSRGEETQFF.

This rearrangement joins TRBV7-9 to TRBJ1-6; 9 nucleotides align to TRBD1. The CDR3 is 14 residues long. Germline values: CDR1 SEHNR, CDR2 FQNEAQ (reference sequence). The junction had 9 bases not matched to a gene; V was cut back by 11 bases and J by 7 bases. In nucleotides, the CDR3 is TGTGCCGGCTCCGGGACAGGGTGGAATTCACCCCTCCACTTT. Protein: CAGSGTGWNSPLHF.

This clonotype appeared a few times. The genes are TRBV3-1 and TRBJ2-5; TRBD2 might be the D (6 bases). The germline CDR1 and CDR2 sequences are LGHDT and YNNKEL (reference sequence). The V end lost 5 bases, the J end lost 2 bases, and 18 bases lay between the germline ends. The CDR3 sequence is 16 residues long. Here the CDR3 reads CASSLNRDLPQETQYF. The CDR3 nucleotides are TGTGCCAGCAGCTTAAACCGGGACTTACCGCAAGAGACCCAGTACTTC.

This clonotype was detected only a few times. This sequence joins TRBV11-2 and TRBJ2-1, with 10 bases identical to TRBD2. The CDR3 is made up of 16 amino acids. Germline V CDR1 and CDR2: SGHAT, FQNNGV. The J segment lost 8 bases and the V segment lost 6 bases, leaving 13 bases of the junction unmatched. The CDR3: CASSSGMGLAFDEQFF. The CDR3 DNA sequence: TGTGCCAGCAGTTCGGGGATGGGACTAGCGTTCGATGAGCAGTTCTTC. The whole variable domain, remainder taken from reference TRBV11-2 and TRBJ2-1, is EAGVAQSPRYKIIEKRQSVAFWCNPISGHATLYWYQQILGQGPKLLIQFQNNGVVDDSQLPKDRFSAERLKGVDSTLKIQPAKLEDSAVYLCASSSGMGLAFDEQFFGPGTRLTVL.

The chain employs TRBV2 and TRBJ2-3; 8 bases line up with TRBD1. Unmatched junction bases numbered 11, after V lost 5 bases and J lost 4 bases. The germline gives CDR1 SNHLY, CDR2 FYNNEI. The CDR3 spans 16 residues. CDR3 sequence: CASSYLQGGSSDTQYF. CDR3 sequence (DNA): TGTGCCAGCAGTTACTTACAGGGGGGTTCATCAGATACGCAGTATTTT.

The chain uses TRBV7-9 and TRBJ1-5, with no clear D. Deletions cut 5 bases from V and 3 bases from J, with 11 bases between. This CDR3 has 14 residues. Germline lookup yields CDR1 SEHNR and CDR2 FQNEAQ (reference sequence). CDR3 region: CASSNGRNNQPQHF. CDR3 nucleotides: TGTGCCAGCAGCAACGGACGGAACAATCAGCCCCAGCATTTT.

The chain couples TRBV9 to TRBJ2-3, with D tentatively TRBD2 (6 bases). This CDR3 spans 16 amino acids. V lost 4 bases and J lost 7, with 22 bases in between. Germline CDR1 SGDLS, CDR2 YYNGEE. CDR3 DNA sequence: TGTGCCAGCAGCTTCGAGGTGGGACTGGCGGGGCATACGCAGTATTTT. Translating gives CASSFEVGLAGHTQYF.

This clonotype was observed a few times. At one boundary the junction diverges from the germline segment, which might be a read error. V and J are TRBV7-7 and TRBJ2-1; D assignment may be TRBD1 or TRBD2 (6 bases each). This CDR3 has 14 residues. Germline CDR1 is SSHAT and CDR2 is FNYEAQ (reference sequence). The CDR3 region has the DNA TGTGCTAGCAGCTTAGCAGTGGGGGGCGATGAGCAGTTCTTC. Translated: CASSLAVGGDEQFF. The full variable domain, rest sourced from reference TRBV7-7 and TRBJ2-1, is GAGVSQSPRYKVTKRGQDVTLRCDPISSHATLYWYQQALGQGPEFLTYFNYEAQPDKSGLPSDRFSAERPEGSISTLTIQRTEQRDSAMYRCASSLAVGGDEQFFGPGTRLTVL.

The CDR3 sequence is CASTRGRGTSGPYNEQFF. CDR3 bases: TGTGCCAGCACCCGGGGGCGTGGGACTAGCGGGCCTTACAATGAGCAGTTCTTC. V and J are TRBV28 and TRBJ2-1; 12 bases map to TRBD2. With 7 bases clipped from V and 4 bases from J, the junction kept 14 bases outside the gene matches. The CDR3 sequence is 18 residues long. From germline, CDR1 is MDHEN and CDR2 SYDVKM.